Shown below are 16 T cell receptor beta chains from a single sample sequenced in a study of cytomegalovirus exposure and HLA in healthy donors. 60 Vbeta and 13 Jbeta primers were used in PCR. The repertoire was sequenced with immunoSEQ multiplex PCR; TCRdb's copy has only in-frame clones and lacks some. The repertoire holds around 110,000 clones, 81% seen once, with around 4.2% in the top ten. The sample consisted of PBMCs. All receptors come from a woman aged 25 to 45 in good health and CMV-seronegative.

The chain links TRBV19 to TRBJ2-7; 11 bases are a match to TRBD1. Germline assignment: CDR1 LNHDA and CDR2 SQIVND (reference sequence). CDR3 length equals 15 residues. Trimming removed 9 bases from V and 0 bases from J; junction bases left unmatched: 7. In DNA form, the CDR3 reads TGTGCCAGCCGAGGCGGGACAGGGGGCTCCTACGAGCAGTACTTC. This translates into CASRGGTGGSYEQYF.

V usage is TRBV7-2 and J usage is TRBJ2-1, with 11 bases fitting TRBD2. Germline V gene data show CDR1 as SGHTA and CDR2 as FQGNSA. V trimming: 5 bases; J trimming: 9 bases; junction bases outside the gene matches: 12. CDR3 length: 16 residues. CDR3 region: CASSPTLAGGTSEQFF. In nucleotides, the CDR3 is TGTGCCAGCAGCCCCACCCTAGCGGGGGGAACCTCTGAGCAGTTCTTC.

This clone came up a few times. The CDR3 protein is CASSPERGYEQYF. The CDR3 coding sequence is TGTGCCAGCAGCCCCGAGCGGGGCTACGAGCAGTACTTC. V usage is TRBV2 and J usage is TRBJ2-7; 7 nucleotides match TRBD2. The CDR3 consists of 13 residues. The V gene end was trimmed by 6 bases and the J gene end by 3 bases; junction bases not matched to a gene: 5. In germline, CDR1 is SNHLY, CDR2 FYNNEI.

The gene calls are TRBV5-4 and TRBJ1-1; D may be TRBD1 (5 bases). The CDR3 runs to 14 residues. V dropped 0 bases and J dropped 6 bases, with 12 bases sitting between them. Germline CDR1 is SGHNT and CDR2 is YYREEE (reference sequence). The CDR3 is CASSLAGRKAEAFF. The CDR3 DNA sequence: TGTGCCAGCAGCTTGGCAGGGAGGAAGGCTGAAGCTTTCTTT.

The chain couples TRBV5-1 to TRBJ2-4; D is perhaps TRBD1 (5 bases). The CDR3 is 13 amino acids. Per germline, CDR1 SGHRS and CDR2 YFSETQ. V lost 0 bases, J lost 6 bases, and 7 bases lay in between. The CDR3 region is CASSLEQGNIQYF. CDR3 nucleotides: TGCGCCAGCAGCTTGGAGCAGGGAAACATTCAGTACTTC.

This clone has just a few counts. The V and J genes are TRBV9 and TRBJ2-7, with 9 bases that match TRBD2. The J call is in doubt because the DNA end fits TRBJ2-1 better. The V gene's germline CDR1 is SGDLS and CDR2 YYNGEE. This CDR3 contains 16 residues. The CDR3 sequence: CASSVLAGASYNEQFF. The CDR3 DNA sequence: TGTGCCAGCAGCGTATTAGCGGGAGCCTCCTACAATGAGCAGTTCTTC.

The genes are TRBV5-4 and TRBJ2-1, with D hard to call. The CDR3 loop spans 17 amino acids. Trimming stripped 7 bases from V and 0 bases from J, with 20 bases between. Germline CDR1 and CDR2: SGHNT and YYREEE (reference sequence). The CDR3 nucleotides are TGTGCCAGCTTCCTAGATCCCGGCAAGAGCTCCTACAATGAGCAGTTCTTC. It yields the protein CASFLDPGKSSYNEQFF.

The CDR3 coding sequence is TGTGCCAGCAGCAAACGGGAAATGGAGACCCAGTACTTC. Protein sequence: CASSKREMETQYF. V and J are TRBV21-1 and TRBJ2-5; the table's D call, TRBD2, was not checked against the DNA. TRBV21-1 is shown as a pseudogene. This CDR3 region has 13 residues.

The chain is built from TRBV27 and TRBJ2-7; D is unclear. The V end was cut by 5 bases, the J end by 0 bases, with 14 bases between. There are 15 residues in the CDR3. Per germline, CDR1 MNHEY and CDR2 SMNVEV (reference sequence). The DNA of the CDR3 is TGTGCCAGCAGTCCGTCAGACATGAGCTCCTACGAGCAGTACTTC. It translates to CASSPSDMSSYEQYF.

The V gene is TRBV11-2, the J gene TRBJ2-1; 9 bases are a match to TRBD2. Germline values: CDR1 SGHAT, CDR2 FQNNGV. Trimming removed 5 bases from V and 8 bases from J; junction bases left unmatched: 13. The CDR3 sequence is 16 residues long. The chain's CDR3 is CASSPSLAGVSDEQFF. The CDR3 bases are TGTGCCAGCAGCCCGAGTTTAGCGGGAGTCAGCGATGAGCAGTTCTTC.

This chain's CDR3 is CARSLSHRVIYNEQFF. As DNA, the CDR3 is TGTGCCAGAAGCTTGTCTCACAGGGTTATCTACAATGAGCAGTTCTTC. The chain uses TRBV5-3 and TRBJ2-1; maybe TRBD1 (6 bases). TRBV5-3 is reported as an ORF; its role is uncertain. V was clipped by 1 base and J by 3 bases, with 14 bases between them. The CDR3 runs 16 residues.

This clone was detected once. The CDR3 region has the DNA TGCGCCAGCAGACCAAATTCAGGGAACTATGGCTACACCTTC. Encoded protein: CASRPNSGNYGYTF. The rearrangement uses TRBV5-1 and TRBJ1-2; possible D gene TRBD1, 5 bases. Germline CDR1 SGHRS, CDR2 YFSETQ. The CDR3 consists of 14 residues. Trimming took 5 bases from V and 2 from J, leaving 13 bases between them.

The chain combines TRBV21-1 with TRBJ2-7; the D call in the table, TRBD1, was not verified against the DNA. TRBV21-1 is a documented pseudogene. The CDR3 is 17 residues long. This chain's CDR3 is CASSKALSRTGQYEQYF. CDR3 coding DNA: TGTGCCAGCAGCAAAGCGCTTTCGAGGACAGGGCAGTACGAGCAGTACTTC.

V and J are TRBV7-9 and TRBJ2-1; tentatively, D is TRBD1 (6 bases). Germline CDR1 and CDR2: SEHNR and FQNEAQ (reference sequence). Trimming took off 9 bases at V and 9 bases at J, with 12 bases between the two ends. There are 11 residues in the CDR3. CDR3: CASNRGSEQFF. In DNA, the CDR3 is TGTGCCAGTAATAGGGGGAGTGAGCAGTTCTTC.

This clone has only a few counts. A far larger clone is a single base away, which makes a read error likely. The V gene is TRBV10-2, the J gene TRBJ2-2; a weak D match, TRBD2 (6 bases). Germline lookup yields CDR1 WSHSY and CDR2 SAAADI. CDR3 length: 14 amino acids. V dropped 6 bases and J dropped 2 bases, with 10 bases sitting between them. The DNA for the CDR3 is TGCGCCAGCAGCAGCGGGCGTAACACCGGGGAGCTGTTTTTT. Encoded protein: CASSSGRNTGELFF.

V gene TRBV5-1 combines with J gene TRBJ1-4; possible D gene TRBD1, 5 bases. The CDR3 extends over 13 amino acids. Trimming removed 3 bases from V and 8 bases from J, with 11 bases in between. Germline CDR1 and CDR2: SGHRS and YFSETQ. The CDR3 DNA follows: TGCGCCAGCAGCTACCAGGGAGGCGAAAAACTGTTTTTT. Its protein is CASSYQGGEKLFF.